Here is one TCR beta chain with its context. A sample-barcoded 5' primer and a J-beta primer mix were used in a second PCR of about 6 to 12 cycles. Each CDR3 protein is one row after TCRdb ran MiXCR on the 5' RACE reads. The repertoire holds over a million distinct CDR3 sequences, more than 35% seen once, with approximately 20% in the top ten. The sample belongs to a study of blood T cells in healthy people across ages. Between the trimmed V and J ends, which lost 0 bases and 6 bases, there was a span of 6 bases. The CDR3 covers 12 residues. Germline CDR1 is WNHNN and CDR2 is SYGVQD (reference sequence).

V gene TRBV10-1 combines with J gene TRBJ2-7; no clear D gene. The specimen was blood. The clonotype originates from a woman aged 55 to 70 in good health. In DNA, the CDR3 is TGCGCCAGCAGTGAGTCGGTATCCGAGCAGTACTTC. It encodes CASSESVSEQYF.